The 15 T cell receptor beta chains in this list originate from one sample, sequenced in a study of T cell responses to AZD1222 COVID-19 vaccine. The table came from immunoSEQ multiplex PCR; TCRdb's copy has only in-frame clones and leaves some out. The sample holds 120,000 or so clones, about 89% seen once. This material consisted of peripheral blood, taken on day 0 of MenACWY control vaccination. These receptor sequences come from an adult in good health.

The CDR3 nucleotides are TGTGCCAGCAGTTTTACTACCACAGATACGCAGTATTTT. Amino acids: CASSFTTTDTQYF. V and J are TRBV12-3 or TRBV12-4 and TRBJ2-3, with D unclear. The CDR3 is 13 amino acids. Trimming shortened V by 3 bases and J by 2 bases, and 6 bases separated the two germline ends.

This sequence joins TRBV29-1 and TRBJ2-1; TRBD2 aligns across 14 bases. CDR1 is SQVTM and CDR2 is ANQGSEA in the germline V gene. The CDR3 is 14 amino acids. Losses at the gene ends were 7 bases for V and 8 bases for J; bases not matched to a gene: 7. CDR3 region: CSARGTSGSDEQFF. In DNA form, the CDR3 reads TGCAGCGCCCGGGGGACTAGCGGGAGCGATGAGCAGTTCTTC.

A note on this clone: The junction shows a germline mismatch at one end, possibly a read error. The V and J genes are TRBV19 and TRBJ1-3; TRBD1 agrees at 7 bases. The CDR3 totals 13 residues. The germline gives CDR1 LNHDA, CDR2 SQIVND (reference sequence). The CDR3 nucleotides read TGTGCCAGTAGTATAGATTCGGGACAGCCTCCCCTTTTT. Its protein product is CASSIDSGQPPLF.

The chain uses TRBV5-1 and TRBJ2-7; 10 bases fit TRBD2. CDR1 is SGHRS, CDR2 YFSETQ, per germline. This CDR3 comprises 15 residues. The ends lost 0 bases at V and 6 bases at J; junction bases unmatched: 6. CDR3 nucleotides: TGCGCCAGCAGCTTGGCCCTAGCGGGAGCTGGCGAGCAGTACTTC. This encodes CASSLALAGAGEQYF.

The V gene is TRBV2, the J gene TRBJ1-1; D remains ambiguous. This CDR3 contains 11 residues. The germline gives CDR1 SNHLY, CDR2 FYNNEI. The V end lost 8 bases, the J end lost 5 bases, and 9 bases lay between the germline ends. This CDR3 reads CASAGGTEAFF. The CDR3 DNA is TGTGCCAGCGCCGGAGGGACTGAAGCTTTCTTT.

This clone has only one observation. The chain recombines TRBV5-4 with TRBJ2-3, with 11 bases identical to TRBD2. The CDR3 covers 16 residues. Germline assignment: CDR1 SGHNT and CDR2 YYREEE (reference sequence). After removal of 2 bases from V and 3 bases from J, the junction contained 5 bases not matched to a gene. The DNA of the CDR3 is TGTGCCAGCAGCTTACTACTAGCGGGAGTGACAGATACGCAGTATTTT. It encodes CASSLLLAGVTDTQYF.

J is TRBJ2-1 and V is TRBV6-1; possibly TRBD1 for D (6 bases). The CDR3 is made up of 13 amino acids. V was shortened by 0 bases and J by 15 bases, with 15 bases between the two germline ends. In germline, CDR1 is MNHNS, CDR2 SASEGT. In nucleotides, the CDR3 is TGTGCCAGCAGTGAAGCAAATTTGGGACAACGGTTCTTC. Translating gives CASSEANLGQRFF.

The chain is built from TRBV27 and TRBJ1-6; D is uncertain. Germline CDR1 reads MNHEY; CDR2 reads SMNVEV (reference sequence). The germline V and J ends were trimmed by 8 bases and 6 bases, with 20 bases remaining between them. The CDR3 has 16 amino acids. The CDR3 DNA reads TGTGCCAGCGGTGATCGGGGTCAGCATCCTAATTCACCCCTCCACTTT. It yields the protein CASGDRGQHPNSPLHF.

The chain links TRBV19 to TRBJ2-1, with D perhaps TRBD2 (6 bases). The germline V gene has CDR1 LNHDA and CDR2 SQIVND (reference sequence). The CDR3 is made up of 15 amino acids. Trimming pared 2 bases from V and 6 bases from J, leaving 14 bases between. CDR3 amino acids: CASSIYGSLVNEQFF. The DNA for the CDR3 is TGTGCCAGTAGTATATACGGGAGTCTGGTCAATGAGCAGTTCTTC.

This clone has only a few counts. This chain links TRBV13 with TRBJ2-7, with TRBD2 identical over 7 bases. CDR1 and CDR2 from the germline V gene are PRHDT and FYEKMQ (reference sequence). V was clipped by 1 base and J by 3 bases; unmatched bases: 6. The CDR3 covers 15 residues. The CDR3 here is CASSLEGREGYEQYF. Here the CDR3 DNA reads TGTGCCAGCAGCTTAGAGGGCAGGGAGGGCTACGAGCAGTACTTC.

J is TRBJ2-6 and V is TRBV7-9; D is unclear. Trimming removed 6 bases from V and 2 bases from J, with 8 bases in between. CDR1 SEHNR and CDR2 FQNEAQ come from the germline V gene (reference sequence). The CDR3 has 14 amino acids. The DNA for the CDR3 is TGTGCCAGCAGAAAGACAACTGGGGCCAACGTCCTGACTTTC. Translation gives CASRKTTGANVLTF.

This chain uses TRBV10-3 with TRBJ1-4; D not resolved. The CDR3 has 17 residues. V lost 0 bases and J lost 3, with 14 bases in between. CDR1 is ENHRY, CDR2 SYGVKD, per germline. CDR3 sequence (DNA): TGTGCCATCAGTGAGTCATCGGGCCCCGGAGCTAATGAAAAACTGTTTTTT. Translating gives CAISESSGPGANEKLFF.

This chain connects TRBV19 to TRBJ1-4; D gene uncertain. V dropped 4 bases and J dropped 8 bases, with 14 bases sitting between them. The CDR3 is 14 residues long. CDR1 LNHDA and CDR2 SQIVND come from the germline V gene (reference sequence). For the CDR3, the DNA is TGTGCCAGTAGTAAAGGAAGGGTGTGGGAAAAACTGTTTTTT. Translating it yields CASSKGRVWEKLFF.

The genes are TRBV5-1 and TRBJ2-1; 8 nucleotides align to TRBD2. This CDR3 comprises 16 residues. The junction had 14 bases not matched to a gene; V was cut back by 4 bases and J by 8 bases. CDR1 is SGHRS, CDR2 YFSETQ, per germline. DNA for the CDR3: TGCGCCAGCAGCCTCGGACTAGCCCTGGAAATGGATGAGCAGTTCTTC. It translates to CASSLGLALEMDEQFF.

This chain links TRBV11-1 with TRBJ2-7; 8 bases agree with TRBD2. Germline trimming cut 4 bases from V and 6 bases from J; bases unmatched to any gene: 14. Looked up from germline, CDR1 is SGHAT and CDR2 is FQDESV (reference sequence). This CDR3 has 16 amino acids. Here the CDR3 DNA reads TGTGCCAGCAGCTCCAGCGGGGGCGACTTGACTTTCGAGCAGTACTTC. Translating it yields CASSSSGGDLTFEQYF.